A single sample gave rise to the 27 T cell receptor beta chains below, sequenced in a study of T-cell memory formation after mild COVID-19. TCRdb reprocessed the 5' RACE reads with MiXCR, giving one entry per CDR3 protein. The sample consists of 470,000 or so distinct CDR3 sequences, roughly 17% of them appearing once. Material: PBMCs or a T cell subset sorted from them (not recorded which). The receptor set was obtained from a man younger than 35 who had mild COVID-19 (a few samples of this study predate the infection). Cell type and time point are not known.

This chain's CDR3 is CASSWTDTQYF. For the CDR3, the DNA is TGTGCCAGCAGCTGGACAGATACGCAGTATTTT. The chain uses TRBV7-2 and TRBJ2-3, with unresolved D. Deletions cut 4 bases from V and 3 bases from J, with 2 bases between. Germline values: CDR1 SGHTA, CDR2 FQGNSA. The CDR3 has 11 amino acids.

This clonotype came up many times. J is TRBJ2-7 and V is TRBV7-6; TRBD1 agrees at 7 bases. The V gene end was trimmed by 5 bases and the J gene end by 3 bases; junction bases not matched to a gene: 10. From germline, CDR1 is SGHVS and CDR2 FNYEAQ. The CDR3 loop spans 15 amino acids. CDR3: CASSPRRDRLYEQYF. In DNA, the CDR3 is TGTGCCAGCAGCCCCCGCCGGGACAGACTCTACGAGCAGTACTTC.

In this sample, this clonotype turned up many times. The chain has TRBV27 and TRBJ1-1; 8 bases fit TRBD1. Unmatched junction bases numbered 10, after V lost 1 base and J lost 3 bases. Germline V gene data show CDR1 as MNHEY and CDR2 as SMNVEV (reference sequence). The CDR3 extends over 17 amino acids. CDR3 DNA: TGTGCCAGCAGTTTATGCAGGGGGCGGGCTTGGGACACTGAAGCTTTCTTT. Translating gives CASSLCRGRAWDTEAFF.

This clonotype was recorded a few times. The chain has TRBV7-9 and TRBJ2-3; D is undetermined. V gave up 1 base and J gave up 6 bases, with 8 bases separating them. From germline, CDR1 is SEHNR and CDR2 FQNEAQ (reference sequence). The CDR3 sequence is 13 residues long. The CDR3 DNA sequence: TGTGCCAGCAGCTTAGTAACTTGGGATACGCAGTATTTT. It specifies CASSLVTWDTQYF.

This clonotype has more than one count but fewer than ten. This chain joins TRBV7-3 and TRBJ1-1; D is ambiguous. V lost 3 bases, J lost 11 bases, and 16 bases lay in between. Germline CDR1 and CDR2: SGHTA and FQGTGA. The CDR3 runs to 13 residues. The CDR3 bases are TGTGCCAGCAGCTTGGATACAACAACCGTGGCTTTCTTT. Its protein product is CASSLDTTTVAFF.

The chain employs TRBV5-6 and TRBJ2-5; D ambiguous. Trimming took 1 base from V and 4 from J, leaving 14 bases between them. The germline V gene encodes CDR1 SGHDT and CDR2 YYEEEE. This CDR3 contains 15 residues. The CDR3 coding sequence is TGTGCCAGCAGCTTGCTTCGGGTTAGCCCAGAGACCCAGTACTTC. Protein: CASSLLRVSPETQYF. The full variable domain, in which reference TRBV5-6 and TRBJ2-5 provide the parts outside the CDR3, is DAGVTQSPTHLIKTRGQQVTLRCSPKSGHDTVSWYQQALGQGPQFIFQYYEEEERQRGNFPDRFSGHQFPNYSSELNVNALLLGDSALYLCASSLLRVSPETQYFGPGTRLLVL.

This clonotype was counted at least ten times. CDR3 loop: CASSLGVEGRGETQYF. CDR3 DNA sequence: TGCGCCAGCAGCTTGGGGGTGGAAGGTCGCGGGGAGACCCAGTACTTC. This rearrangement joins TRBV5-1 to TRBJ2-5; maybe TRBD2 (5 bases). Germline values: CDR1 SGHRS, CDR2 YFSETQ. The V end lost 0 bases, the J end lost 5 bases, and 17 bases lay between the germline ends. The CDR3 totals 16 residues.

In its sample, this clonotype was seen a few times. This rearrangement joins TRBV7-2 to TRBJ1-5; D remains unclear. Germline V gene lookup returns CDR1 SGHTA and CDR2 FQGNSA. Trimming shortened V by 3 bases and J by 0 bases, and 9 bases separated the two germline ends. CDR3 length: 15 amino acids. The CDR3 DNA is TGTGCCAGCAGCTTGATTCCCAATAGCAATCAGCCCCAGCATTTT. Translation gives CASSLIPNSNQPQHF.

V gene TRBV2 combines with J gene TRBJ2-2; 8 positions agree with TRBD2. Germline trimming cut 2 bases from V and 7 bases from J; bases unmatched to any gene: 9. The length of the CDR3 is 16 residues. Germline assignment: CDR1 SNHLY and CDR2 FYNNEI. The CDR3 loop is CASSENSGGAVGELFF. In DNA form, the CDR3 reads TGTGCCAGCAGTGAAAATTCGGGGGGGGCCGTCGGGGAGCTGTTTTTT. The entire variable domain, with the rest obtained from reference TRBV2 and TRBJ2-2, is as follows: EPEVTQTPSHQVTQMGQEVILRCVPISNHLYFYWYRQILGQKVEFLVSFYNNEISEKSEIFDDQFSVERPDGSNFTLKIRSTKLEDSAMYFCASSENSGGAVGELFFGEGSRLTVL.

V and J are TRBV19 and TRBJ2-4, with TRBD1 matching over 8 bases. Germline V gene sequence: CDR1 LNHDA, CDR2 SQIVND (reference sequence). There are 16 residues in the CDR3. The junction had 11 bases not matched to a gene; V was cut back by 4 bases and J by 6 bases. In DNA, the CDR3 is TGTGCCAGTAGTACGGGGACAGGAAATAGGGGAAACATTCAGTACTTC. Translated: CASSTGTGNRGNIQYF.

This sequence joins TRBV4-2 and TRBJ2-5, with D hard to call. Trimming took off 2 bases at V and 0 bases at J, with 10 bases between the two ends. The CDR3 totals 15 residues. The germline CDR1 and CDR2 sequences are LGHNA and YNFKEQ. This CDR3 reads CASSQFARDQETQYF. CDR3 in DNA: TGTGCCAGCAGCCAATTCGCTAGAGACCAAGAGACCCAGTACTTC.

The V call is TRBV12-3 or TRBV12-4, the J call TRBJ1-4; no clear D gene. The CDR3 contains 16 residues. V lost 2 bases and J lost 0, with 10 bases in between. CDR3 nucleotides: TGTGCCAGCAGTTTAATGGATATCGCAACTAATGAAAAACTGTTTTTT. This gives the protein CASSLMDIATNEKLFF.

This clonotype has just a few counts. CDR3 bases: TGTGCCAGCAGTGAAAAGGGACGAACAGATACGCAGTATTTT. Its translation: CASSEKGRTDTQYF. The V gene is TRBV2, the J gene TRBJ2-3; possibly TRBD1 or TRBD2 for D (5 bases each). The germline V and J ends were trimmed by 2 bases and 3 bases, with 9 bases remaining between them. Germline V gives CDR1 SNHLY, CDR2 FYNNEI. The CDR3 spans 14 residues.

This sequence joins TRBV24-1 and TRBJ2-7, with 7 positions matching TRBD1. Trimming at V came to 6 bases and at J to 3 bases, leaving 4 bases not matched to a gene. This CDR3 spans 13 amino acids. Germline CDR1 and CDR2: KGHDR and SFDVKD. CDR3 residues: CATSWDRHYEQYF. The CDR3 nucleotides are TGTGCCACCAGTTGGGACAGACACTACGAGCAGTACTTC.

DNA of the CDR3: TGCAGTGCTAGCGAGGGGAACTACAATGAGCAGTTCTTC. Its protein is CSASEGNYNEQFF. V is TRBV20-1 and J is TRBJ2-1; tentatively, D is TRBD1 or TRBD2 (5 bases each). Germline CDR1 reads DFQATT; CDR2 reads SNEGSKA (reference sequence). V lost 3 bases, J lost 3 bases, and 9 bases lay in between. The CDR3 has 13 residues.

V gene TRBV7-2 combines with J gene TRBJ2-1; D not resolved. In germline, CDR1 is SGHTA, CDR2 FQGNSA. The CDR3 covers 14 residues. Between the trimmed V and J ends, which lost 5 bases and 7 bases, there was a span of 15 bases. CDR3: CASSPHAVANEQFF. Written as DNA, the CDR3 is TGTGCCAGCAGCCCCCACGCGGTGGCTAATGAGCAGTTCTTC.

This clonotype came up a few times. This chain uses TRBV7-3 with TRBJ2-1; the D gene is possibly TRBD2 (7 bases). CDR3 length: 14 residues. Trimming left V 5 bases short and J 8 bases short, with 16 bases between. CDR1 SGHTA and CDR2 FQGTGA come from the germline V gene. CDR3 bases: TGTGCCAGCAGCCCTGGAGGGAGGGGGGATGAGCAGTTCTTC. This sequence encodes CASSPGGRGDEQFF.

CDR3 in amino acids: CASSPRQGSQETQYF. As DNA, the CDR3 is TGTGCCAGCAGCCCCAGACAGGGAAGTCAAGAGACCCAGTACTTC. The V and J genes are TRBV5-6 and TRBJ2-5; 7 bases are a match to TRBD1. The CDR3 has 15 residues. CDR1 is SGHDT and CDR2 is YYEEEE in the germline V gene. The V gene end was trimmed by 4 bases and the J gene end by 2 bases; junction bases not matched to a gene: 8.

In this sample, this clonotype turned up a few times. This chain links TRBV24-1 with TRBJ2-3; no clear D. This CDR3 is built from 12 residues. CDR1 and CDR2 from the germline V gene are KGHDR and SFDVKD. V was cut by 1 base and J by 7 bases, with 5 bases left in between. The CDR3 DNA follows: TGTGCCACCAGTGATTTTTCGAATACGCAGTATTTT. This encodes CATSDFSNTQYF.

This clonotype was picked up a small number of times. The chain joins TRBV10-3 to TRBJ2-7, with 7 bases that match TRBD1. Germline V gene lookup returns CDR1 ENHRY and CDR2 SYGVKD. The CDR3 length is 12 residues. V trimming: 7 bases; J trimming: 3 bases; junction bases outside the gene matches: 3. For the CDR3, the DNA is TGTGCCATCACGGCAGGGGGCTACGAGCAGTACTTC. This translates into CAITAGGYEQYF.

The chain employs TRBV4-3 and TRBJ2-2, with D tentatively TRBD1 (5 bases). The CDR3 contains 20 residues. Germline lookup yields CDR1 LGHNA and CDR2 YSLEER. The ends were cut back, 0 bases at V and 0 bases at J, with 20 bases in the middle. The CDR3 nucleotides are TGCGCCAGCAGCCAAGAAGGGCTCAGGGCCGAATATTCGAACACCGGGGAGCTGTTTTTT. This codes for CASSQEGLRAEYSNTGELFF.

The table lists this clonotype with a few counts. This chain connects TRBV7-8 to TRBJ2-4; TRBD2 aligns across 8 bases. Germline V gives CDR1 SGHVS, CDR2 FQNEAQ. J was trimmed by 4 bases and V by 5 bases; bases with no gene match: 16. The CDR3 is made up of 18 amino acids. DNA for the CDR3: TGTGCCAGCAGCCCCAGCTTTGAAATAGCGGGGATAAAAAACATTCAGTACTTC. This translates into CASSPSFEIAGIKNIQYF.

This clonotype appeared many times. This rearrangement joins TRBV7-8 to TRBJ2-7; D possibly matches TRBD1 or TRBD2 (5 bases each). The CDR3 consists of 13 residues. V was clipped by 4 bases and J by 4 bases, with 11 bases between them. Germline CDR1 is SGHVS and CDR2 is FQNEAQ. The CDR3 loop reads CASSSGRLYEQYF. The CDR3 region has the DNA TGTGCCAGCAGCTCGGGACGTTTATACGAGCAGTACTTC.

The chain is built from TRBV20-1 and TRBJ2-7; unclear D gene. The CDR3 is 12 amino acids. Trimming took off 2 bases at V and 0 bases at J, with 5 bases between the two ends. Germline CDR1 and CDR2: DFQATT and SNEGSKA (reference sequence). CDR3 sequence reads: CSARMSSYEQYV. CDR3 coding DNA: TGCAGTGCTAGAATGAGCTCCTACGAGCAGTACGTC.

The V call is TRBV6-2 or TRBV6-3, the J call TRBJ2-1; D ambiguous. The CDR3 length is 14 residues. Per the germline V gene, CDR1 is MNHEY and CDR2 is SVGEGT. V lost 2 bases and J lost 7, with 12 bases in between. The CDR3: CASSYGPRLNEQFF. In DNA form, the CDR3 reads TGTGCCAGCAGTTACGGGCCAAGGCTGAATGAGCAGTTCTTC.

The genes are TRBV7-8 and TRBJ2-7, with D tentatively TRBD1 or TRBD2 (6 bases each). The CDR3 sequence is 14 residues long. In germline, CDR1 is SGHVS, CDR2 FQNEAQ. With 5 bases removed from V and 5 bases from J, the gap between germline ends came to 16 bases. The CDR3 DNA follows: TGTGCCAGCAGCCGTGGTACGGGGGCCGACGAGCAGTACTTC. Translating it yields CASSRGTGADEQYF.

This sequence joins TRBV7-2 and TRBJ1-6; maybe TRBD1 (6 bases). The CDR3 runs 16 residues. Germline-derived CDR1 and CDR2 are SGHTA and FQGNSA. V lost 1 base to trimming and J lost 10 bases, with 17 bases between them. The CDR3 region is CASSLVRRGGGSPLHF. The CDR3 DNA reads as TGTGCCAGCAGCTTAGTCCGTAGAGGGGGAGGCTCACCCCTCCACTTT.